This T cell receptor beta chain was sequenced during a study of blood T cell repertoires in COVID-19. Study background: Samples taken during acute and convalescent COVID-19 were collected in the United States, Italy and Spain. The analysed material was cDNA or gDNA that came from T cells, B-cell-depleted T cells, or PBMCs.

Profiling relied on immunoSEQ multiplex PCR, and the TCRdb table lists in-frame clones only, not all of them. The data show some 300,000 clones, around 87% seen once. The germline V gene encodes CDR1 WNHNN and CDR2 SYGVQD (reference sequence). V was pared by 0 bases and J by 6 bases, with 7 bases of the junction left unmatched. This CDR3 has 16 residues. The genes are TRBV10-1 and TRBJ2-7; TRBD2 matches at 11 bases. The receptor was derived from a man between 65 and 85 years old with acute or convalescent COVID-19. Material: peripheral blood. This chain's CDR3 is CASSESLGLAASEQYF. In nucleotides, the CDR3 is TGCGCCAGCAGTGAGTCTTTGGGACTAGCGGCGAGCGAGCAGTACTTC.